Listed below are T cell receptor beta chains from one sample, sequenced in a study of CD8 T cells in ankylosing spondylitis. TCRdb independently ran MiXCR on the 5' RACE reads; one entry per CDR3 protein. The sample yields under 850,000 distinct CDR3 sequences, 15% to 20% seen once. The sequencing input was blood, either unsorted or a sorted T cell fraction (not recorded which). All receptors derive from a male donor with ankylosing spondylitis. The CDR3 runs from the conserved cysteine through the conserved F or W. D genes are given only for firm matches. Where a row states a size, it is once, few, many or the class of an expanded clone; other rows omit it.

D	V	size	J	CDR3	DNA
TRBD1	TRBV5-5	few	TRBJ2-5	CASSLRGTGPRETQYF	TGTGCCAGCAGCCTCAGGGGGACAGGCCCGCGGGAGACCCAGTACTTC
NA	TRBV7-8	few	TRBJ2-3	CASSLSWTALDSTDTQYF	TGTGCCAGCAGCTTATCCTGGACTGCCCTCGATAGCACAGATACGCAGTATTTT
TRBD1	TRBV10-3	NA	TRBJ2-1	CAISEPGQDNEQFF	TGTGCCATCAGTGAGCCAGGACAGGACAATGAGCAGTTCTTC
NA	TRBV12-3/TRBV12-4	NA	TRBJ2-7	CASSLGTGRSSYEQYF	TGTGCCAGCAGTTTAGGGACGGGGCGGAGCTCCTACGAGCAGTACTTC
NA	TRBV5-5	few	TRBJ1-4	CASSFRGGYDNEKLFF	TGTGCCAGCAGCTTCCGGGGAGGGTACGATAATGAAAAACTGTTTTTT
NA	TRBV7-9	NA	TRBJ1-2	CASSLDGGRDGYTF	TGTGCCAGCAGCTTAGATGGAGGGAGGGATGGCTACACCTTC
NA	TRBV3-1	few	TRBJ2-1	CASSQSLGEQFF	TGTGCCAGCAGCCAATCCTTGGGTGAGCAGTTCTTC
NA	TRBV5-1	few	TRBJ2-2	CASSLKTGNTGELFF	TGCGCCAGCAGCTTAAAGACAGGGAACACCGGGGAGCTGTTTTTT
NA	TRBV12-3/TRBV12-4	many	TRBJ1-2	CASSLALGAGGYTF	TGTGCCAGCAGTTTAGCGCTGGGGGCCGGTGGCTACACCTTC
NA	TRBV18	NA	TRBJ2-3	CASSPQGSYTDTQYF	TGTGCCAGCTCACCACAAGGTAGTTACACAGATACGCAGTATTTT
NA	TRBV4-1	few	TRBJ1-5	CASSQSPGGYNQPQHF	TGCGCCAGCAGCCAAAGTCCGGGGGGCTACAATCAGCCCCAGCATTTT
TRBD1	TRBV18	NA	TRBJ1-6	CASSLTGGRSPLHF	TGTGCCAGCTCTCTGACAGGGGGGCGTTCACCCCTCCACTTT
NA	TRBV11-2	few	TRBJ2-7	CASTLGWESTYEQYF	TGTGCCAGCACCCTGGGGTGGGAGAGTACCTACGAGCAGTACTTC
NA	TRBV5-1	NA	TRBJ2-1	CASSTGSPSYNEQFF	TGCGCCAGCAGCACGGGGAGCCCCTCCTACAATGAGCAGTTCTTC
NA	TRBV4-2	few	TRBJ1-2	CASSQGSWQGEIYGYTF	TGTGCCAGCAGCCAAGGGTCATGGCAGGGAGAAATCTATGGCTACACCTTC
NA	TRBV7-9	few	TRBJ2-4	CASSLGTDPGTKNIQYF	TGTGCCAGCAGCTTAGGGACCGACCCCGGGACCAAAAACATTCAGTACTTC
NA	TRBV20-1	few	TRBJ2-1	CSAAPPGSARRYNEQFF	TGCAGTGCTGCCCCCCCCGGGTCTGCGCGGCGATACAATGAGCAGTTCTTC
NA	TRBV6-5	NA	TRBJ1-1	CASSASGTEAFF	TGTGCCAGCTCCGCCAGTGGGACTGAAGCTTTCTTT
NA	TRBV30	NA	TRBJ1-1	CAWSGTANMNTEAFF	TGTGCCTGGAGTGGGACAGCGAATATGAACACTGAAGCTTTCTTT
TRBD2	TRBV7-9	few	TRBJ2-3	CASSQLAGGDADTQYF	TGTGCCAGCAGCCAACTAGCGGGGGGGGATGCAGATACGCAGTATTTT
TRBD1	TRBV5-1	NA	TRBJ2-7	CASSPSGGIYEQYF	TGCGCCAGCAGTCCCTCAGGGGGTATCTACGAGCAGTACTTC
TRBD1	TRBV7-9	NA	TRBJ2-1	CASSWSGGGGNEQFF	TGTGCCAGCAGCTGGTCAGGGGGTGGGGGCAATGAGCAGTTCTTC
NA	TRBV3-1	NA	TRBJ2-2	CASSQDKWYTISNTGELFF	TGTGCCAGCAGCCAAGATAAGTGGTACACGATATCGAACACCGGGGAGCTGTTTTTT
TRBD1	TRBV5-1	NA	TRBJ2-2	CASSQTGLTGELFF	TGCGCCAGCAGCCAGACAGGGCTCACCGGGGAGCTGTTTTTT